Reported below is one T cell receptor beta chain. The data belong to a study of blood T cell repertoires in COVID-19. Study summary: Acute and convalescent COVID-19 samples came from the United States, Italy and Spain.

Generated by immunoSEQ multiplex PCR, the TCRdb table keeps only in-frame clones and is missing some. The sample has about 150,000 clones, 83% seen once. Trimming removed 4 bases from V and 4 bases from J, with 7 bases in between. This CDR3 is 12 amino acids long. Sequenced material: peripheral blood. This clonotype originated in a woman in her sixties with COVID-19, enrolled during active disease. The chain combines TRBV12-3 or TRBV12-4 with TRBJ1-2; no clear D gene. This chain's CDR3 is CASSSGSYGYTF. CDR3 nucleotides: TGTGCCAGCAGTTCAGGCAGCTATGGCTACACCTTC.